The TCR beta chain described here comes from a study of blood T cells in healthy people across ages. The second PCR ran roughly 7 to 11 cycles with a sample-barcoded 5' primer and J-beta primers. Using its own MiXCR run on the 5' RACE reads, TCRdb lists one record per CDR3 protein. The sample includes approximately 2,000,000 distinct CDR3 sequences, about two fifths of them seen just once. Source material: blood. The sequence derives from a human donor in good health.

In DNA, the CDR3 is TGTGCCAGCAGCGATAAGCCCCCGGGGGGCGATTATGAGCAGTACTTC. Residues: CASSDKPPGGDYEQYF. The chain employs TRBV7-9 and TRBJ2-7; D might be TRBD2 (7 bases). Germline-derived CDR1 and CDR2 are SEHNR and FQNEAQ (reference sequence). The CDR3 has 16 amino acids. With 5 bases removed from V and 7 bases from J, the gap between germline ends came to 24 bases.